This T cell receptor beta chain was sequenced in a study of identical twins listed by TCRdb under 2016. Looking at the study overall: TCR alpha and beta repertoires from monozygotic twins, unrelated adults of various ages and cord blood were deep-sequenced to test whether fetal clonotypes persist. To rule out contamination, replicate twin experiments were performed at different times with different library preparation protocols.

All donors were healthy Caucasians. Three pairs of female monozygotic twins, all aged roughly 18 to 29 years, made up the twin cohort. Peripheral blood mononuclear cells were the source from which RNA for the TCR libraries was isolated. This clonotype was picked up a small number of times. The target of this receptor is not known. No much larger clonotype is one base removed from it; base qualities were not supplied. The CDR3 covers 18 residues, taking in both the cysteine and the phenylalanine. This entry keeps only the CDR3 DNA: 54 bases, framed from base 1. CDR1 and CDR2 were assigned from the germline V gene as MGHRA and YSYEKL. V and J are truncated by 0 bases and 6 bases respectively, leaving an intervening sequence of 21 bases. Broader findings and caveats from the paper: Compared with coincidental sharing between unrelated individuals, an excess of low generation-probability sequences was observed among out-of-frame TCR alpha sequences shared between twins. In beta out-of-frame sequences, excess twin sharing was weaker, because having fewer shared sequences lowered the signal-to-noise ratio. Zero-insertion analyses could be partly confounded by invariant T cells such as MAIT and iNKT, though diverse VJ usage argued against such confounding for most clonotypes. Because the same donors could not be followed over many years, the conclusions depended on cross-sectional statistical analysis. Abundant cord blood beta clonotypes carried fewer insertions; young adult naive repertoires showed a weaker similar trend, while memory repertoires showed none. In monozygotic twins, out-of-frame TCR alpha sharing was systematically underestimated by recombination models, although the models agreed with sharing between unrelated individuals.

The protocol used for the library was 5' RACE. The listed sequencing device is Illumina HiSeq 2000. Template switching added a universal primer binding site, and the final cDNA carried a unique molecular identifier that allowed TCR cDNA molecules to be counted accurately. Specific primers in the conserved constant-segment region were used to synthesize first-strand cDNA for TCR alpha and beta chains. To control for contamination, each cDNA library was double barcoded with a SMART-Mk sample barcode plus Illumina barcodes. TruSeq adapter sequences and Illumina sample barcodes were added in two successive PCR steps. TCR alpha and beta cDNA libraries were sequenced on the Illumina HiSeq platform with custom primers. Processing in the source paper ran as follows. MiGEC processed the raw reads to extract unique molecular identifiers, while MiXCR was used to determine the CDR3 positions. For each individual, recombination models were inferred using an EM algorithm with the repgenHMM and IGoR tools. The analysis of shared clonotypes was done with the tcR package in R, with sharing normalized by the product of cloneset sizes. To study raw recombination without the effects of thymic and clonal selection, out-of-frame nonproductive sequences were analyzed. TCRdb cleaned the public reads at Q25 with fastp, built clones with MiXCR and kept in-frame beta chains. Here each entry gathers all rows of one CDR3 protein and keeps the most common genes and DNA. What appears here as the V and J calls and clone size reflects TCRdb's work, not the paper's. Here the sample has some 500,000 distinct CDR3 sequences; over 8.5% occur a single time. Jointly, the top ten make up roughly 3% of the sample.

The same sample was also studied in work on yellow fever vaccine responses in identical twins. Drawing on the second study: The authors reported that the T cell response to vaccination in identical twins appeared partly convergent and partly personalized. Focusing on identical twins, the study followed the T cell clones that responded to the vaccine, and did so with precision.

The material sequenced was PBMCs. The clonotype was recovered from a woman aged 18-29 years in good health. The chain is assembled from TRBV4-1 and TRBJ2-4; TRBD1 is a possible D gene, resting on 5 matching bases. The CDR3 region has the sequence CASSQDPQGIVPGNIQYF. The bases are TGCGCCAGCAGCCAAGATCCCCAGGGTATTGTGCCGGGAAACATTCAGTACTTC.